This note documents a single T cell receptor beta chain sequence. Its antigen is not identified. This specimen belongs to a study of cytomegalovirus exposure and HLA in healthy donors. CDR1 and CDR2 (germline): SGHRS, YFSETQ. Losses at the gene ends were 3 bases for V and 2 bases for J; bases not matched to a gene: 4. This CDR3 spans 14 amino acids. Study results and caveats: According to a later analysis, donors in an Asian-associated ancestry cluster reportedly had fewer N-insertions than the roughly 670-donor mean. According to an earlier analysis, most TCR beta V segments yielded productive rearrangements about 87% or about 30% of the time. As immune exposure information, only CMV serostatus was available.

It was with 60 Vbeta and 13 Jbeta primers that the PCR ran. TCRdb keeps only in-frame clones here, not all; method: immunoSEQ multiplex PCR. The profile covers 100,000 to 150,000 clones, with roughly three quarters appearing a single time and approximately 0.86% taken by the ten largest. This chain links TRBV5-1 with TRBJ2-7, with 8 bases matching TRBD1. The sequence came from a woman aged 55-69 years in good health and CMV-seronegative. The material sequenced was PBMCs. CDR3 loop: CASSSTGAPYEQYF. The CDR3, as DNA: TGCGCCAGCAGCTCGACAGGGGCCCCCTACGAGCAGTACTTC. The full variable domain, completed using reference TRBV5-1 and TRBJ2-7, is KAGVTQTPRYLIKTRGQQVTLSCSPISGHRSVSWYQQTPGQGLQFLFEYFSETQRNKGNFPGRFSGRQFSNSRSEMNVSTLELGDSALYLCASSSTGAPYEQYFGPGTRLTVT.